Listed below are T cell receptor beta chains from one sample, sequenced in a study of cytomegalovirus exposure and HLA in healthy donors. Clones were read by immunoSEQ multiplex PCR, and TCRdb kept only the in-frame ones, dropping some. Of under 85,000 clones detected, 60% to 80% appear once; the ten largest clones hold 15% to 20%. The material sequenced was PBMCs. The receptors stem from a man between 35 and 55 years old in good health and CMV-seropositive. Each CDR3 is given with its conserved first and last residue. Fields, in order: J gene, D gene, V gene, clone size, CDR3 protein, CDR3 DNA. D genes are given only for firm matches. Part of the rows lack a size; the others show once, few, many or a class for expanded clones.

TRBJ2-3,.,TRBV9,.,CASSVAGTSTDTQYF,TGTGCCAGCAGCGTAGCGGGTACTAGCACAGATACGCAGTATTTT
TRBJ2-7,TRBD1,TRBV4-3,.,CASSQAPGQTLGQTYEQYF,TGCGCCAGCAGCCAAGCCCCGGGACAGACACTAGGGCAAACCTACGAGCAGTACTTC
TRBJ1-2,.,TRBV7-9,few,CSSSPSRDTPNISTF,TGTTCCAGCAGCCCAAGCCGGGACACCCCTAATATTTCGACCTTC
TRBJ1-2,.,TRBV4-1,few,CASSQDPGGSLGYTF,TGCGCCAGCAGCCAAGACCCCGGAGGGTCTCTTGGCTACACCTTC
TRBJ2-7,TRBD2,TRBV25-1,once,CASSALLAGGPYEQYF,TGTGCCAGCAGTGCCCTTCTAGCGGGGGGGCCCTACGAGCAGTACTTC
TRBJ2-3,.,TRBV9,few,CASSPHGSADPSTDTQYF,TGTGCCAGCAGCCCCCACGGGTCGGCAGACCCTAGCACAGATACGCAGTATTTT
TRBJ2-5,.,TRBV7-9,.,CASRREYQETQYF,TGTGCCAGCAGACGGGAGTACCAAGAGACCCAGTACTTC
TRBJ2-1,.,TRBV7-9,.,CASSAQSGVLFF,TGTGCCAGCAGCGCGCAATCCGGGGTTCTGTTCTTC
TRBJ2-1,TRBD1,TRBV2,.,CASSERGQGSSYNEQFF,TGTGCCAGCAGTGAAAGAGGACAGGGGTCCTCCTACAATGAGCAGTTCTTC
TRBJ2-1,TRBD1,TRBV2,.,CASRLGQEYNEQFF,TGTGCCAGCAGACTGGGACAGGAATACAATGAGCAGTTCTTC
TRBJ2-3,TRBD2,TRBV7-9,few,CASSLVAGLDTQYF,TGTGCCAGCAGCTTAGTAGCGGGGTTAGATACGCAGTATTTT
TRBJ2-4,.,TRBV30,few,CAWTHLQTAKKNIQYF,TGTGCCTGGACCCATTTACAGACAGCAAAAAAAAACATTCAGTACTTC
TRBJ1-1,.,TRBV25-1,few,CATQQAMNTEAFF,TGTGCCACCCAACAGGCCATGAACACTGAAGCTTTCTTT
TRBJ1-2,TRBD1,TRBV4-3,medium-sized,CASSQETGVGRYGYTF,TGCGCCAGCAGCCAAGAGACAGGGGTGGGGCGGTATGGCTACACCTTC
TRBJ2-7,TRBD1,TRBV13,.,CASSFGTGGPEQYF,TGTGCCAGCAGCTTTGGGACAGGGGGCCCCGAGCAGTACTTC
TRBJ1-4,TRBD1,TRBV14,few,CASRLQGDFRLFF,TGTGCCAGCAGGCTTCAGGGGGATTTTAGGCTGTTTTTT
TRBJ2-5,TRBD2,TRBV30,.,CAWSVDPGGRDQYF,TGTGCCTGGAGTGTGGATCCGGGGGGGAGGGACCAGTACTTC
TRBJ1-1,.,TRBV11-2,.,CASSLTADTEAFF,TGTGCCAGCAGCCTGACAGCCGACACTGAAGCTTTCTTT
TRBJ2-3,.,TRBV2,.,CASSDRGFPDTQYF,TGTGCCAGCAGTGACAGGGGCTTCCCAGATACGCAGTATTTT
TRBJ2-3,TRBD2,TRBV5-7,.,CASRPGGPYNGDTQYF,TGTGCCAGCAGACCGGGAGGGCCATATAATGGAGATACGCAGTATTTT
TRBJ2-3,.,TRBV30,.,CAWSRTISTDTQYF,TGTGCCTGGAGCCGGACAATTTCAACAGATACGCAGTATTTT